The 26 T cell receptor beta chains given below trace back to one sample, sequenced in a study of blood T cell repertoires in COVID-19. Clones were read by immunoSEQ multiplex PCR, and TCRdb kept only the in-frame ones, dropping some. The repertoire has 160,000 or so clones, around 87% of them found once; the top ten carry approximately 15%. Sequencing used peripheral blood. The receptors come from a woman aged 40 to 50 with acute or convalescent COVID-19.

The chain carries TRBV11-2 and TRBJ2-5; D gene ambiguous. This CDR3 spans 12 amino acids. The V gene's germline CDR1 is SGHAT and CDR2 FQNNGV. With 0 bases removed from V and 7 bases from J, the gap between germline ends came to 6 bases. Here the CDR3 DNA reads TGTGCCAGCAGCTTAGATCGCGGGACCCAGTACTTC. The encoded protein is CASSLDRGTQYF.

The rearrangement links TRBV5-6 to TRBJ1-4; TRBD1 is a possible D gene (5 bases). Germline loops: CDR1 SGHDT, CDR2 YYEEEE. This CDR3 comprises 13 residues. Trimming pared 0 bases from V and 8 bases from J, leaving 8 bases between. The CDR3 bases are TGTGCCAGCAGCTTGGTGACAGCGGAAAAACTGTTTTTT. Translated: CASSLVTAEKLFF. The full variable domain, completed using reference TRBV5-6 and TRBJ1-4, is DAGVTQSPTHLIKTRGQQVTLRCSPKSGHDTVSWYQQALGQGPQFIFQYYEEEERQRGNFPDRFSGHQFPNYSSELNVNALLLGDSALYLCASSLVTAEKLFFGSGTQLSVL.

The chain recombines TRBV30 with TRBJ2-3, with D hard to call. In germline, CDR1 is GTSNPN, CDR2 SVGIG (reference sequence). V lost 4 bases, J lost 1 base, and 9 bases lay in between. The CDR3 runs 13 residues. The CDR3 spells CAWILVGTDTQYF. For the CDR3, the DNA is TGTGCCTGGATCCTTGTTGGCACAGATACGCAGTATTTT.

The gene calls are TRBV28 and TRBJ2-7; tentatively, D is TRBD2 (5 bases). The CDR3 totals 14 residues. The V end was cut by 2 bases, the J end by 0 bases, with 8 bases between. In germline, CDR1 is MDHEN, CDR2 SYDVKM. CDR3 sequence: CASSLPGSSYEQYF. CDR3 coding DNA: TGTGCCAGCAGTTTACCGGGGTCCTCCTACGAGCAGTACTTC. Variable domain in full (rest from reference TRBV28 and TRBJ2-7): DVKVTQSSRYLVKRTGEKVFLECVQDMDHENMFWYRQDPGLGLRLIYFSYDVKMKEKGDIPEGYSVSREKKERFSLILESASTNQTSMYLCASSLPGSSYEQYFGPGTRLTVT.

The J gene is TRBJ1-1, the V gene TRBV6-5, with TRBD1 as a possible D gene (5 bases). Trimming left V 3 bases short and J 6 bases short, with 17 bases between. Germline V CDR1 and CDR2: MNHEY, SVGAGI. The CDR3 sequence is 15 residues long. Here the CDR3 DNA reads TGTGCCAGCAGTTATCGAAAAACCACGACAGCTGAAGCTTTCTTT. It yields the protein CASSYRKTTTAEAFF.

This clone was detected only once. The chain employs TRBV6-5 and TRBJ2-2, with D unclear. The length of the CDR3 is 15 residues. Germline CDR1 MNHEY, CDR2 SVGAGI. Trimming removed 6 bases at V and 2 bases at J, with 13 bases between. CDR3 sequence (DNA): TGTGCCAGCAGAGAGGTGGCGGTTAACACCGGGGAGCTGTTTTTT. Encoded protein: CASREVAVNTGELFF.

The V and J genes are TRBV28 and TRBJ2-7; the D gene is possibly TRBD2 (5 bases). Trimming stripped 6 bases from V and 6 bases from J, with 12 bases between. The CDR3 sequence is 12 residues long. Germline V gene data show CDR1 as MDHEN and CDR2 as SYDVKM. The CDR3 sequence: CASSITSGEQYF. CDR3 coding DNA: TGTGCCAGCAGCATAACGAGCGGCGAGCAGTACTTC.

The chain recombines TRBV29-1 with TRBJ1-4, with a tentative D call TRBD1 (6 bases). Per the germline V gene, CDR1 is SQVTM and CDR2 is ANQGSEA. This CDR3 is 13 amino acids long. The germline V and J ends were trimmed by 5 bases and 5 bases, with 12 bases remaining between them. The DNA for the CDR3 is TGCAGCGTTTTAACAGGGAAGAATGAAAAACTGTTTTTT. This gives the protein CSVLTGKNEKLFF.

The chain recombines TRBV12-3 or TRBV12-4 with TRBJ1-3, with a weak D call TRBD1 (5 bases). Trimming removed 3 bases at V and 13 bases at J, with 16 bases between. This CDR3 region has 13 residues. The chain's CDR3 is CASSFSVGAEIYF. In DNA, the CDR3 is TGTGCCAGCAGTTTTTCCGTTGGGGCAGAGATATATTTT.

The chain has TRBV9 and TRBJ1-4, with 12 bases lining up with TRBD1. Trimming at V came to 4 bases and at J to 7 bases, leaving 11 bases not matched to a gene. Germline values: CDR1 SGDLS, CDR2 YYNGEE. The CDR3 is made up of 17 amino acids. CDR3 nucleotides: TGTGCCAGCAGCCCGGGGACAGGGGGCGCGTCGGGTGAAAAACTGTTTTTT. Its translation is CASSPGTGGASGEKLFF.

The CDR3 coding sequence is TGCGCCAGCAGTGCCGACAGGGGAGAGACCCAGTACTTC. Its translation is CASSADRGETQYF. The chain uses TRBV4-1 and TRBJ2-5; 8 positions agree with TRBD1. This CDR3 is 13 amino acids long. CDR1 is MGHRA, CDR2 YSYEKL, per germline. V lost 6 bases and J lost 4; bases outside the gene matches: 4.

V usage is TRBV19 and J usage is TRBJ1-5; D remains ambiguous. The ends were cut back, 9 bases at V and 2 bases at J, with 14 bases in the middle. CDR1 LNHDA and CDR2 SQIVND come from the germline V gene (reference sequence). The CDR3 extends over 14 amino acids. This CDR3 is CASEMGGGNQPQHF. CDR3 nucleotides: TGTGCCAGCGAGATGGGAGGAGGCAATCAGCCCCAGCATTTT.

The rearrangement links TRBV23-1 to TRBJ2-2, with D possibly matching TRBD1 (6 bases). TRBV23-1 is classed as an ORF, of uncertain function. Trimming removed 6 bases from V and 4 bases from J, with 12 bases in between. The CDR3 is 14 amino acids. Here the CDR3 reads CASRVRGFTGELFF. The CDR3 DNA reads as TGCGCCAGCAGGGTCAGGGGATTCACCGGGGAGCTGTTTTTT.

The chain recombines TRBV19 with TRBJ2-3, with TRBD2 identical over 11 bases. Germline trimming cut 2 bases from V and 0 bases from J; bases unmatched to any gene: 1. The CDR3 has 16 residues. Germline V CDR1 and CDR2: LNHDA, SQIVND (reference sequence). The CDR3 spells CASSIPSGGSTDTQYF. The CDR3 DNA reads TGTGCCAGTAGTATACCTAGCGGGGGGAGCACAGATACGCAGTATTTT. Based on the CDR3 plus reference TRBV19 and TRBJ2-3, the full variable domain is DGGITQSPKYLFRKEGQNVTLSCEQNLNHDAMYWYRQDPGQGLRLIYYSQIVNDFQKGDIAEGYSVSREKKESFPLTVTSAQKNPTAFYLCASSIPSGGSTDTQYFGPGTRLTVL.

This sequence joins TRBV5-1 and TRBJ2-2, with D tentatively TRBD1 (5 bases). This CDR3 has 16 residues. The germline gives CDR1 SGHRS, CDR2 YFSETQ. V gave up 0 bases and J gave up 6 bases, with 15 bases separating them. The CDR3 here is CASSLAKAGSPGELFF. In DNA, the CDR3 is TGCGCCAGCAGCTTGGCGAAGGCAGGGTCCCCCGGGGAGCTGTTTTTT.

The rearrangement uses TRBV5-3 and TRBJ1-2, with TRBD1 matching 9 bases. TRBV5-3 is identified as an open reading frame with a role that is uncertain. V dropped 10 bases and J dropped 4; count of bases not matched to a gene: 11. This CDR3 contains 14 residues. This chain's CDR3 is CAGLRTGAGYGYTF. For the CDR3, the DNA is TGTGCCGGCCTCCGGACAGGGGCCGGCTATGGCTACACCTTC.

The chain uses TRBV27 and TRBJ1-1; 7 bases are shared with TRBD1. The CDR3 totals 13 residues. CDR1 is MNHEY, CDR2 SMNVEV, per germline (reference sequence). J gave up 3 bases and V 6 bases, and 4 bases lay outside the gene matches. CDR3 sequence: CASSRDRDTEAFF. CDR3 nucleotide sequence: TGTGCCAGCAGCCGGGACAGAGACACTGAAGCTTTCTTT.

The genes are TRBV6-2 or TRBV6-3 and TRBJ1-6, with D perhaps TRBD1 (6 bases). Trimming took 6 bases from V and 3 from J, leaving 12 bases between them. The CDR3 sequence is 15 residues long. Germline V gene sequence: CDR1 MNHEY, CDR2 SVGEGT. The CDR3 DNA reads TGTGCCAGCAGCTTTATACAGGGCTATAATTCACCCCTCCACTTT. Its protein product is CASSFIQGYNSPLHF.

The chain has TRBV4-1 and TRBJ2-7; unclear D gene. CDR3 length: 15 amino acids. From germline, CDR1 is MGHRA and CDR2 YSYEKL. Trimming left V 0 bases short and J 3 bases short, with 12 bases between. In nucleotides, the CDR3 is TGCGCCAGCAGCCAAGATGAAGCTTTCATCTACGAGCAGTACTTC. The encoded protein is CASSQDEAFIYEQYF.

Only one count was recorded for this clone. This sequence joins TRBV5-1 and TRBJ1-1; 7 bases are shared with TRBD1. The CDR3 extends over 13 amino acids. V lost 4 bases, J lost 1 base, and 1 base stayed unmatched. In germline, CDR1 is SGHRS, CDR2 YFSETQ. CDR3 DNA sequence: TGCGCCAGCAGCCGGGACAGGAACACTGAAGCTTTCTTT. Protein product: CASSRDRNTEAFF.

This clone was observed once. The chain joins TRBV21-1 to TRBJ2-6; the D call TRBD2 from the table was never checked on the DNA. TRBV21-1 is designated a pseudogene. The CDR3 spans 18 residues. The CDR3 sequence is CASSKALGSCSGANVLTF. CDR3 DNA sequence: TGTGCCAGCAGCAAAGCGCTAGGCTCGTGCTCTGGGGCCAACGTCCTGACTTTC.

CDR3 DNA: TGTGCCAGCTCACAAACGACAGGGTCCTATAATTCACCCCTCCACTTT. Its translation is CASSQTTGSYNSPLHF. The gene calls are TRBV18 and TRBJ1-6; TRBD1 aligns across 7 bases. Trimming removed 4 bases from V and 1 base from J; junction bases left unmatched: 4. In germline, CDR1 is KGHSH, CDR2 LQKENI. The CDR3 is made up of 16 amino acids.

This chain joins TRBV5-1 and TRBJ2-5; 7 bases fit TRBD1. The trim removed 2 bases at V and 5 bases at J, leaving 6 bases unmatched. Germline assignment: CDR1 SGHRS and CDR2 YFSETQ. The CDR3 sequence is 14 residues long. The CDR3 DNA sequence: TGCGCCAGCAGCTTACAGGGGATCGAGGAGACCCAGTACTTC. This translates into CASSLQGIEETQYF.

The chain recombines TRBV6-5 with TRBJ1-2, with 7 bases aligning to TRBD1. This CDR3 has 13 amino acids. The V gene end was trimmed by 6 bases and the J gene end by 6 bases; junction bases not matched to a gene: 7. Germline V gene data show CDR1 as MNHEY and CDR2 as SVGAGI. The CDR3 is CASRRTGLDGYTF. The CDR3 DNA reads TGTGCCAGCAGACGGACAGGCCTCGATGGCTACACCTTC.

The gene calls are TRBV7-2 and TRBJ1-3, with 7 bases that match TRBD1. The CDR3 sequence is 16 residues long. With 4 bases clipped from V and 2 bases from J, the junction kept 8 bases outside the gene matches. Germline V gene sequence: CDR1 SGHTA, CDR2 FQGNSA. CDR3 DNA: TGTGCCAGCAGCTCCACCCCTGGGACAGCTGGAAACACCATATATTTT. Its protein is CASSSTPGTAGNTIYF.

The V call is TRBV7-9, the J call TRBJ1-4; no firm D call. Trimming removed 5 bases at V and 5 bases at J, with 6 bases between. Germline CDR1 and CDR2: SEHNR and FQNEAQ (reference sequence). The CDR3 contains 12 residues. This CDR3 is CASSGQNEKLFF. CDR3 nucleotide sequence: TGTGCCAGCAGCGGGCAAAATGAAAAACTGTTTTTT. Full variable domain (outside the CDR3, taken from reference TRBV7-9 and TRBJ1-4): DTGVSQNPRHKITKRGQNVTFRCDPISEHNRLYWYRQTLGQGPEFLTYFQNEAQLEKSRLLSDRFSAERPKGSFSTLEIQRTEQGDSAMYLCASSGQNEKLFFGSGTQLSVL.